The rows below give T cell receptor beta chains drawn from one sample of a study of T-cell memory formation after mild COVID-19. TCRdb processed the 5' RACE reads anew with MiXCR; each CDR3 protein has one entry. The sample has approximately 500,000 distinct CDR3 sequences, around 27% seen once. Sequencing was performed on PBMCs or a T cell subset sorted from them (not recorded which). These receptors came from an adult woman who had mild COVID-19 (a few samples of this study predate the infection). Cell type and time point are not known. Both conserved end residues are part of each CDR3. Each record gives: J gene, clone size, D gene, V gene, CDR3 protein, CDR3 DNA. The D gene is left open where the match is weak. Where a row states a size, it is once, few, many or the class of an expanded clone; other rows omit it.

TRBJ2-4 few . TRBV4-1 CASSHFVGEGGNIQYF TGCGCCAGCAGCCATTTTGTGGGCGAAGGGGGGAACATTCAGTACTTC
TRBJ1-1 few . TRBV3-1 CASSQELTVNTEAFF TGTGCCAGCAGCCAAGAATTGACGGTAAACACTGAAGCTTTCTTT
TRBJ2-5 . . TRBV7-9 CASSLGKGETQYF TGTGCCAGCAGCTTAGGGAAAGGGGAGACCCAGTACTTC
TRBJ2-3 many TRBD2 TRBV7-2 CASSLAPLAGGRTDTQYF TGTGCCAGCAGCTTAGCGCCCCTAGCGGGAGGGCGCACAGATACGCAGTATTTT
TRBJ2-7 few TRBD2 TRBV29-1 CSVEIAGISYEQYF TGCAGCGTTGAAATAGCGGGGATCTCCTACGAGCAGTACTTC
TRBJ1-2 few . TRBV9 CASSPRDTSYGYTF TGTGCCAGCAGCCCGCGGGACACCTCGTATGGCTACACCTTC
TRBJ2-1 . . TRBV7-8 CASSLGGGAYEQFF TGTGCCAGCAGCTTGGGAGGGGGGGCCTATGAGCAGTTCTTC
TRBJ2-1 . . TRBV24-1 CATSNGQIYNEQFF TGTGCCACCAGTAACGGACAGATTTACAATGAGCAGTTCTTC
TRBJ1-1 few . TRBV19 CASSPLGRGETSEAFF TGTGCCAGTAGTCCTCTGGGTCGGGGAGAGACTTCTGAAGCTTTCTTT
TRBJ2-5 few TRBD2 TRBV2 CARAAGVAETQYF TGTGCCAGAGCTGCGGGAGTCGCGGAGACCCAGTACTTC
TRBJ1-6 . . TRBV30 CAWSRRRESPLHF TGTGCCTGGAGTCGGCGGCGGGAATCACCCCTCCACTTT
TRBJ2-1 . TRBD2 TRBV30 CAWSVSGTSEQFF TGTGCCTGGAGTGTATCCGGGACTAGCGAGCAGTTCTTC
TRBJ1-1 few TRBD1 TRBV6-5 CASSSDRGLGGAFF TGTGCCAGCAGCTCTGACAGGGGGCTCGGAGGAGCTTTCTTT
TRBJ2-3 . TRBD2 TRBV12-5 CASGTGTSGASDTQYF TGTGCTAGTGGTACGGGGACTAGCGGGGCATCAGATACGCAGTATTTT
TRBJ2-7 . . TRBV3-1 CASSQDGPGFSYEQYF TGTGCCAGCAGCCAAGATGGGCCGGGATTCTCCTACGAGCAGTACTTC
TRBJ1-3 . . TRBV19 CASRPSSGNTIYF TGTGCCAGTCGACCTAGCTCTGGAAACACCATATATTTT
TRBJ1-5 few . TRBV4-1 CASSQDWRGIVGNQPQHF TGCGCCAGCAGCCAAGACTGGCGGGGGATTGTGGGCAATCAGCCCCAGCATTTT
TRBJ1-1 few . TRBV3-1 CASSSRRGVETEAFF TGTGCCAGCAGCTCACGCAGGGGAGTTGAGACTGAAGCTTTCTTT
TRBJ1-1 many . TRBV7-9 CASREGERGEAFF TGTGCCAGCAGGGAAGGGGAAAGGGGTGAAGCTTTCTTT
TRBJ2-7 few . TRBV29-1 CSVNVLGVQYF TGCAGCGTTAACGTCCTGGGGGTGCAGTACTTC
TRBJ2-7 few TRBD1 TRBV20-1 CSANGQGDYEQYF TGCAGTGCTAATGGACAGGGTGACTACGAGCAGTACTTC
TRBJ1-2 . TRBD1 TRBV20-1 CSANHRTGDYGYTF TGCAGTGCTAACCACCGGACAGGAGATTATGGCTACACCTTC
TRBJ2-3 . TRBD2 TRBV7-6 CASSLLAGDYTDTQYF TGTGCCAGCAGCTTACTAGCGGGAGACTACACAGATACGCAGTATTTT
TRBJ1-1 . . TRBV12-3/TRBV12-4 CASSLGRGRAEAFF TGTGCCAGCAGTTTAGGGAGGGGTCGCGCTGAAGCTTTCTTT
TRBJ2-7 few . TRBV14 CASSQDRLKQYF TGTGCCAGCAGCCAAGACAGATTAAAGCAGTACTTC
TRBJ1-2 . . TRBV6-2/TRBV6-3 CASSYSAGAGGYTF TGTGCCAGCAGTTACTCGGCGGGCGCGGGTGGCTACACCTTC
TRBJ1-1 . . TRBV7-9 CASSPLTALNTEAFF TGTGCCAGCAGCCCGTTGACAGCCCTGAACACTGAAGCTTTCTTT
TRBJ1-1 . . TRBV20-1 CSAPDPARTEAFF TGCAGTGCCCCTGACCCCGCGCGGACTGAAGCTTTCTTT
TRBJ2-7 few TRBD2 TRBV12-3/TRBV12-4 CASSFRGLAYEQYF TGTGCCAGCAGTTTCAGGGGACTAGCCTACGAGCAGTACTTC
TRBJ1-2 . . TRBV29-1 CSVDGRDGYTF TGCAGCGTTGATGGCAGGGATGGCTACACCTTC
TRBJ2-7 few . TRBV20-1 CSARDLGTSFYEQYF TGCAGTGCTAGAGACCTTGGGACTTCATTCTACGAGCAGTACTTC
TRBJ2-3 . TRBD2 TRBV12-3/TRBV12-4 CASSVGLAGVDTQYF TGTGCCAGCAGTGTCGGACTAGCGGGGGTGGATACGCAGTATTTT
TRBJ1-5 . . TRBV12-3/TRBV12-4 CASSTTGSNQPQHF TGTGCCAGCAGCACCACAGGGAGCAATCAGCCCCAGCATTTT
TRBJ2-3 . . TRBV7-8 CASSGGGLTGVDTQYF TGTGCCAGCAGCGGAGGGGGTCTGACGGGAGTAGATACGCAGTATTTT
TRBJ1-2 once . TRBV12-3/TRBV12-4 CASSTTTANFVYGYTF TGTGCCAGCAGTACGACAACAGCTAACTTCGTCTATGGCTACACCTTC
TRBJ1-3 few . TRBV7-9 CASSLLGRTGNTIYF TGTGCCAGCAGCTTACTCGGCCGAACTGGAAACACCATATATTTT
TRBJ2-4 many TRBD2 TRBV14 CASSHPTSFGNIQYF TGTGCCAGCAGCCACCCGACTAGCTTCGGAAACATTCAGTACTTC
TRBJ2-3 few . TRBV20-1 CSARQAAADTQYF TGCAGTGCTAGACAGGCAGCGGCAGATACGCAGTATTTT
TRBJ2-7 . . TRBV2 CASSDMVSWYF TGTGCCAGCAGTGATATGGTGTCCTGGTACTTC
TRBJ2-2 few . TRBV6-1 CASSEFRNTGELFF TGTGCCAGCAGTGAATTCCGGAACACCGGGGAGCTGTTTTTT
TRBJ2-7 few . TRBV9 CASSVEVTSYEQYF TGTGCCAGCAGCGTAGAAGTAACCTCCTACGAGCAGTACTTC
TRBJ2-7 . . TRBV19 CASSIAEGRGYEQYF TGTGCCAGTAGTATAGCAGAAGGAAGGGGCTACGAGCAGTACTTC
TRBJ2-7 . TRBD2 TRBV10-3 CAIKTSGNEQYF TGTGCCATCAAGACTAGCGGGAATGAGCAGTACTTC
TRBJ2-3 . TRBD1 TRBV5-1 CASSLEDRGPTDTQYF TGCGCCAGCAGCTTGGAGGACAGGGGGCCTACAGATACGCAGTATTTT
TRBJ2-7 . . TRBV15 CATSRDVRGSEQYF TGTGCCACCAGCAGAGATGTAAGGGGTTCCGAGCAGTACTTC
TRBJ2-1 . TRBD2 TRBV4-1 CASSLLSGVYNEQFF TGCGCCAGCAGCCTCCTTAGCGGGGTATACAATGAGCAGTTCTTC
TRBJ2-7 . TRBD2 TRBV18 CASSPKTSGPTTYEQYF TGTGCCAGCTCACCTAAGACTAGCGGACCGACGACCTACGAGCAGTACTTC
TRBJ2-2 few . TRBV7-8 CASSLRVRGFGSGELFF TGTGCCAGCAGCCTTAGGGTCCGGGGCTTTGGGTCCGGGGAGCTGTTTTTT
TRBJ2-3 few TRBD2 TRBV20-1 CSARRLAGDVTDTQYF TGCAGTGCTAGAAGACTAGCGGGAGATGTCACAGATACGCAGTATTTT
TRBJ2-7 . . TRBV7-9 CASSWTSWYEQYF TGTGCCAGCAGCTGGACCTCATGGTACGAGCAGTACTTC
TRBJ2-2 . . TRBV10-3 CAISRQAGELFF TGTGCCATCAGCCGACAGGCCGGGGAGCTGTTTTTT
TRBJ2-3 . . TRBV14 CASSRDSSYTDTQYF TGTGCCAGCAGCCGTGACAGTTCTTACACAGATACGCAGTATTTT
TRBJ2-7 . . TRBV11-2 CASSSPRYTGPEQYF TGTGCCAGCAGCTCCCCCAGATACACAGGGCCCGAGCAGTACTTC
TRBJ2-7 . TRBD2 TRBV13 CASSLSLAGAHEQYF TGTGCCAGCAGCTTAAGTCTAGCGGGAGCCCACGAGCAGTACTTC
TRBJ2-1 . TRBD2 TRBV15 CATSRASGYNEQFF TGTGCCACCAGCAGAGCTAGCGGGTACAATGAGCAGTTCTTC
TRBJ2-7 few TRBD2 TRBV29-1 CSVGEGLAGDSAQYF TGCAGCGTAGGCGAGGGTCTAGCGGGAGATTCAGCGCAGTACTTC
TRBJ1-3 . . TRBV7-2 CASSFKVPGNTIYF TGTGCCAGCAGCTTTAAGGTCCCTGGAAACACCATATATTTT
TRBJ1-5 . TRBD1 TRBV7-9 CASSRGTADPNQPQHF TGTGCCAGCAGCCGCGGGACAGCTGACCCGAATCAGCCCCAGCATTTT
TRBJ2-7 . . TRBV29-1 CSVVTEIYEQYF TGCAGCGTTGTGACAGAGATATACGAGCAGTACTTC